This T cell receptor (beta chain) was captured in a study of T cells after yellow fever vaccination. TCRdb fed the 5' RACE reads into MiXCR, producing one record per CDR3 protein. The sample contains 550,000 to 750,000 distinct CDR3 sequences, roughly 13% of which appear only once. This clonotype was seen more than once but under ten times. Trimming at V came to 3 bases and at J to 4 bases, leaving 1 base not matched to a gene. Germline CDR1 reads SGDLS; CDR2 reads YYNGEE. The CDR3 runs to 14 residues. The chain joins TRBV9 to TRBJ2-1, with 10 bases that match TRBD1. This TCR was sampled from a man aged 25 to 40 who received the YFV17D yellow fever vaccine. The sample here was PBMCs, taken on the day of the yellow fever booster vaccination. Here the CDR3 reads CASSAGQGYNEQFF. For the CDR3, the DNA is TGTGCCAGCAGCGCGGGACAGGGGTACAATGAGCAGTTCTTC.